Listed below are T cell receptor beta chains from one sample, sequenced in a study of blood T cell repertoires in COVID-19. TCRdb keeps only in-frame clones here, not all; method: immunoSEQ multiplex PCR. The sample consists of around 100,000 clones, around four fifths of them appearing once. The sample taken for sequencing was peripheral blood. The receptors come from a man aged 45 to 65 with active or convalescent COVID-19. The CDR3 runs from the conserved cysteine through the conserved F or W. D genes are given only for firm matches. Not every row has a clone size; where given, it reads once, few, many or a size class.

>.|TRBV28|TRBJ1-1|TRBD1
TGTGCCAGCAGTTTACAAGGGGGCCAAGGTGAAGCTTTCTTT
CASSLQGGQGEAFF
>.|TRBV9|TRBJ1-5|.
TGTGCCAGCAGCACCCTTGCGGACTTGGCCCAGCCCCAGCATTTT
CASSTLADLAQPQHF
>.|TRBV9|TRBJ1-1|.
TGTGCCAGCAGCGTAGGTATAGGGGTTAACACTGAAGCTTTCTTT
CASSVGIGVNTEAFF
>.|TRBV2|TRBJ1-2|.
TGTGCCAGCACAGTTAACTATGGCTACACCTTC
CASTVNYGYTF
>.|TRBV6-5|TRBJ1-5|TRBD1
TGTGCCAGCAGCGTGGGACAGGGTATCAATCAGCCCCAGCATTTT
CASSVGQGINQPQHF
>.|TRBV7-2|TRBJ2-7|.
TGTGCCAGCAGCTTGGTTCACAGGGACCACGAGCAGTACTTC
CASSLVHRDHEQYF
>.|TRBV15|TRBJ1-1|.
TGTGCCACCAGCAGAGATCCGGCAGGGTCGGAAGCTTTCTTT
CATSRDPAGSEAFF
>.|TRBV24-1|TRBJ2-3|TRBD2
TGTGCCACCAGTGGTTCACTAGCGGGAGGGGTAGATACGCAGTATTTT
CATSGSLAGGVDTQYF
>.|TRBV18|TRBJ2-5|TRBD2
TGTGCCAGCTCACCTTCCGGGACTAGAGAGACCCAGTACTTC
CASSPSGTRETQYF
>medium-sized|TRBV6-5|TRBJ2-7|.
TGTGCCAGCAGCGCCCCGTCTGGGGAGATGGTGCAGTACTTC
CASSAPSGEMVQYF
>.|TRBV3-1/TRBV3-2|TRBJ2-3|TRBD2
TGTGCCAGCAGCCAAGATCTGGGGGAGGGAGATACGCAGTATTTT
CASSQDLGEGDTQYF
>.|TRBV19|TRBJ1-4|.
TGTGCCAGTAGTCCGAGACAGAGGCGAAATGAAAAACTGTTTTTT
CASSPRQRRNEKLFF
>.|TRBV4-1|TRBJ1-2|.
TGCGCCAGCAGCCAAGGGATTGAAGGAGCGGATGGCTACACCTTC
CASSQGIEGADGYTF
>.|TRBV5-1|TRBJ2-1|TRBD2
TGCGCCAGCAGCTACCGGGACTATTACAATGAGCAGTTCTTC
CASSYRDYYNEQFF
>once|TRBV6-4|TRBJ2-5|.
TGTGCCAGCAGTGACTCGACTGGGGAGACCCAGTACTTC
CASSDSTGETQYF
>few|TRBV29-1|TRBJ1-2|TRBD1
TGCAGCGTTGAGGACAGGATTGGCTACACCTTC
CSVEDRIGYTF
>once|TRBV27|TRBJ2-7|.
TGTGCCAGCAGTTTAAACTTCGGGGGAGGCTACGAGCAGTACTTC
CASSLNFGGGYEQYF
>.|TRBV6-5|TRBJ1-1|.
TGTGCCAGCACCCTTGGGGGCGCTGAAGCTTTCTTT
CASTLGGAEAFF
>.|TRBV15|TRBJ2-7|.
TGTGCCGCTCCCCCGGCGGGACCCTCCTACGAGCAGTACTTC
CAAPPAGPSYEQYF
>.|TRBV29-1|TRBJ1-1|.
TGCAGCGTTGATGACCAGGTCATGAACACTGAAGCTTTCTTT
CSVDDQVMNTEAFF
>.|TRBV12-5|TRBJ2-3|TRBD1
TGTGCTAGTGGTTTGGTAGGGACAGGGTGGGATACGCAGTATTTT
CASGLVGTGWDTQYF
>many|TRBV20-1|TRBJ2-7|.
TGCAGTGCTAGTCACGGGGACGAGCAGTACTTC
CSASHGDEQYF
>.|TRBV9|TRBJ2-7|TRBD2
TGTGCCAGCAGCATGACTAGCAACGTCCACGAGCAGTACTTC
CASSMTSNVHEQYF
>.|TRBV19|TRBJ2-2|TRBD1
TGTGCCAGTAGTCCAGGCCCGGGACAGGTAAACACCGGGGAGCTGTTTTTT
CASSPGPGQVNTGELFF
>.|TRBV6-5|TRBJ2-1|.
TGTGCCAGCAGTTACGACCCCCGCGGGGCGGTACAGTTCTTC
CASSYDPRGAVQFF
>.|TRBV14|TRBJ2-1|TRBD2
TGTGCCAGCAGCCAAGAACCGGGTCCGGGACTAGCAAGCTCCTACAATGAGCAGTTCTTC
CASSQEPGPGLASSYNEQFF
>.|TRBV29-1|TRBJ1-1|.
TGCAGCGTTGAATTCCGGGGAGCGGGAAACACTGAAGCTTTCTTT
CSVEFRGAGNTEAFF
>.|TRBV5-1|TRBJ1-6|TRBD1
TGCGCCAGCAGCTTGGTGGGACAGACGGATTCACCCCTCCACTTT
CASSLVGQTDSPLHF
>.|TRBV2|TRBJ2-2|TRBD1
TGTGCCAGCAGCGCCGGGACAGGGGTAGGGACCGGGGAGCTGTTTTTT
CASSAGTGVGTGELFF
>.|TRBV12-5|TRBJ2-7|.
TGTGCTAGTGGCGGAGGACAGTCCTACGAGCAGTACTTC
CASGGGQSYEQYF
>.|TRBV19|TRBJ2-5|.
TGTGCCAGTAGCACCCCCGGGACTCAAGAGACCCAGTACTTC
CASSTPGTQETQYF
>.|TRBV2|TRBJ2-1|TRBD1
TGTGCCAGCAGTGAAGCTTGGTTCGCAGGGGGCGCCGGCAATGAGCAGTTCTTC
CASSEAWFAGGAGNEQFF
>.|TRBV7-8|TRBJ1-1|.
TGTGCCAGCACCCTTGAGGTTACTGAAGCTTTCTTT
CASTLEVTEAFF
>once|TRBV5-4|TRBJ2-3|.
TGTGCCAGCAGCTTGGCCGGGTTTATGGATACGCAGTATTTT
CASSLAGFMDTQYF
>.|TRBV29-1|TRBJ1-1|.
TGCAGCGTTACGGACCGGGGAGGACACACTGAAGCTTTCTTT
CSVTDRGGHTEAFF
>.|TRBV9|TRBJ1-1|.
TGTGCCAGCAGCGTAGTCGAGACCCCTAGAGTTACTTTCTTT
CASSVVETPRVTFF
>.|TRBV6-5|TRBJ2-1|TRBD1
TGTGCCAGCAGTACAGGGGGAACGCAAGGTGAGCAGTTCTTC
CASSTGGTQGEQFF
>.|TRBV4-1|TRBJ2-3|TRBD2
TGCGCCAGCAGCCAAGAGCTAGCGGGACAAGATACGCAGTATTTT
CASSQELAGQDTQYF
>.|TRBV11-3|TRBJ2-1|.
TGTGCCAGCAGCTCTACCGGAGGGGCTAGCGTGGGCTCCTACAATGAGCAGTTCTTC
CASSSTGGASVGSYNEQFF
>.|TRBV2|TRBJ2-1|.
TGTGCCAGCGGGTACAGGATAAACAATGAGCAGTTCTTC
CASGYRINNEQFF
>.|TRBV15|TRBJ2-7|.
TGTGCCACCAGCAGAGAGGAGCCATCCTACGAGCAGTACTTC
CATSREEPSYEQYF
>.|TRBV27|TRBJ1-1|.
TGTGCCAGCAGTCCGGGGATGAACACTGAAGCTTTCTTT
CASSPGMNTEAFF
>.|TRBV7-8|TRBJ2-5|TRBD1
TGTGCCAGCAGCTTCACAGGGGGAGAGACCCAGTACTTC
CASSFTGGETQYF
>.|TRBV30|TRBJ1-2|.
TGTGCCTGGAGCCCAGGGCCCTATGGCTACACCTTC
CAWSPGPYGYTF
>.|TRBV4-1|TRBJ2-4|.
TGCGCCAGCAGCCAAGATCGGGGGAGACGAGGAAACATTCAGTACTTC
CASSQDRGRRGNIQYF
>.|TRBV5-4|TRBJ1-1|.
TGTGCCAGCAGAAATGAACGGGGGGGACTGAACACTGAAGCTTTCTTT
CASRNERGGLNTEAFF
>.|TRBV15|TRBJ1-4|.
TGTGCCACCAGCAGACCGGGATTGGGGAGGGGGGATGAAAAACTGTTTTTT
CATSRPGLGRGDEKLFF
>.|TRBV5-8|TRBJ1-2|TRBD1
TGTGCCAGCAGTCGGGACAGGGTTATGTACGGCTACACCTTC
CASSRDRVMYGYTF